This TCR beta chain was recorded in a study of cytomegalovirus exposure and HLA in healthy donors. Points from the study as a whole: It was found in a later analysis that first-cohort TCR clusters tended to co-occur in the roughly 120 validation repertoires. With high specificity and sensitivity, the classifier reportedly diagnosed cytomegalovirus status.

Data came from immunoSEQ multiplex PCR; TCRdb stores just in-frame clones and leaves some out. The profile shows 260,000 or so clones, roughly 90% of them singletons. The donors were in the roughly 130-subject validation cohort, distinct from the roughly 720-subject first cohort. Details on this clone: What it binds is unknown.

V was pared by 0 bases and J by 4 bases, with 12 bases between. Germline V CDR1 and CDR2: MGHRA, YSYEKL. The CDR3 runs to 15 residues. Sequenced input: PBMCs. The V gene is TRBV4-1, the J gene TRBJ1-2; tentative D call: TRBD1 (6 bases). The sequence came from a woman between 18 and 29 years old in good health and CMV-seronegative. The CDR3 loop is CASSQDSRGGYGYTF. In nucleotides, the CDR3 is TGCGCCAGCAGCCAAGATAGCAGGGGCGGCTATGGCTACACCTTC.